These T cell receptor beta chains were read from a single sample in a study of blood T cell repertoires in COVID-19. Profiling relied on immunoSEQ multiplex PCR, and the TCRdb table lists in-frame clones only, not all of them. The table shows 180,000 or so clones, with 80% to 90% occurring only once. Sequencing was done on a sample of peripheral blood. These receptors were taken from a woman aged 40 to 55 with COVID-19, enrolled during active disease. CDR3s include the opening cysteine and the closing phenylalanine or tryptophan. A D gene is named only where the DNA matches it firmly. Part of the rows lack a size; the others show once, few, many or a class for expanded clones.

CDR3 protein | CDR3 DNA | J gene | V gene | clone size | D gene
CASSAQGLGETQYF | TGTGCCAGCAGTGCACAGGGTTTGGGGGAGACCCAGTACTTC | TRBJ2-5 | TRBV2 | . | .
CASSLQREQYF | TGTGCCAGCAGCTTACAGCGCGAGCAGTACTTC | TRBJ2-7 | TRBV7-2 | once | .
CASSFGGGSYEQYF | TGTGCCAGCAGTTTCGGGGGGGGTAGCTACGAGCAGTACTTC | TRBJ2-7 | TRBV27 | . | TRBD2
CASSRGGDEKLFF | TGTGCCAGCAGTAGGGGGGGAGATGAAAAACTGTTTTTT | TRBJ1-4 | TRBV6-5 | . | .
CSISSGRENEQFF | TGCAGCATCAGTAGCGGGAGGGAAAATGAGCAGTTCTTC | TRBJ2-1 | TRBV29-1 | . | TRBD2
CATQKTGTRLNEQFF | TGTGCCACCCAGAAAACCGGGACACGTCTTAATGAGCAGTTCTTC | TRBJ2-1 | TRBV24-1 | . | .
CASSQTRVDGSPLHF | TGTGCCAGCAGCCAAACTAGGGTAGATGGTTCACCCCTCCACTTT | TRBJ1-6 | TRBV4-2 | . | .
CASSSLDSDTQYF | TGTGCCAGCAGTTCCTTGGACTCAGATACGCAGTATTTT | TRBJ2-3 | TRBV27 | . | .
CASRWGVRNTEAFF | TGTGCCAGCAGATGGGGGGTCAGGAACACTGAAGCTTTCTTT | TRBJ1-1 | TRBV27 | . | .
CASSTDSLGYGYTF | TGTGCCAGCAGCACCGACAGTTTAGGGTATGGCTACACCTTC | TRBJ1-2 | TRBV5-4 | few | .
CASSSDSTSEAFF | TGTGCCAGCAGCTCGGACAGCACATCTGAAGCTTTCTTT | TRBJ1-1 | TRBV5-4 | few | .
CASSSRDRYLQEQFF | TGTGCCAGCAGCTCGAGGGACAGATACTTACAGGAGCAGTTCTTC | TRBJ2-1 | TRBV5-4 | . | TRBD1
CASTSINEQYF | TGTGCCAGCACTTCTATTAACGAGCAGTACTTC | TRBJ2-7 | TRBV2 | . | .
CASSPDREGNEKLFF | TGTGCCAGTAGTCCCGACAGGGAAGGGAATGAAAAACTGTTTTTT | TRBJ1-4 | TRBV19 | . | TRBD1
CASSQPRQGNYGYTF | TGTGCCAGCAGCCAACCGAGACAGGGCAACTATGGCTACACCTTC | TRBJ1-2 | TRBV4-2 | . | TRBD1
CASSHGPREKTYEQYF | TGTGCCAGCAGCCATGGACCGCGGGAGAAAACCTACGAGCAGTACTTC | TRBJ2-7 | TRBV7-9 | . | TRBD2
CASSDGLDQETQYF | TGTGCCAGCAGTGATGGACTAGATCAAGAGACCCAGTACTTC | TRBJ2-5 | TRBV6-1 | . | TRBD2
CAWSAPGTAEETQYF | TGTGCCTGGAGTGCCCCCGGGACAGCCGAAGAGACCCAGTACTTC | TRBJ2-5 | TRBV30 | . | TRBD1
CASSVGTGSKNIQYF | TGCGCCAGCAGCGTCGGGACAGGGTCCAAAAACATTCAGTACTTC | TRBJ2-4 | TRBV5-1 | . | TRBD1
CASSPLTGAYNEQFF | TGTGCCAGTAGTCCTTTAACGGGAGCCTACAATGAGCAGTTCTTC | TRBJ2-1 | TRBV19 | . | .
CASSQDWQSYNEQFF | TGTGCCAGCAGCCAAGACTGGCAATCCTACAATGAGCAGTTCTTC | TRBJ2-1 | TRBV14 | . | .
CAWSKGHHSNQPQHF | TGTGCCTGGAGTAAAGGACACCATAGCAATCAGCCCCAGCATTTT | TRBJ1-5 | TRBV30 | . | .
CASAPGQSQPQHF | TGTGCCAGCGCGCCCGGACAGTCTCAGCCCCAGCATTTT | TRBJ1-5 | TRBV12-3/TRBV12-4 | . | .
CASSPGRATEQFF | TGTGCCAGCAGCCCAGGGAGGGCCACCGAGCAGTTCTTC | TRBJ2-1 | TRBV7-3 | . | TRBD2
CASSILSSGANVLTF | TGTGCCAGTAGTATATTGAGCTCTGGGGCCAACGTCCTGACTTTC | TRBJ2-6 | TRBV19 | once | .
CASSLEFGLAGGSGANVLTF | TGTGCCAGCAGCTTGGAGTTTGGCCTAGCGGGAGGTTCTGGGGCCAACGTCCTGACTTTC | TRBJ2-6 | TRBV7-8 | . | TRBD2
CASQTDSETGKNQPQHF | TGTGCCAGTCAAACCGACTCCGAGACAGGGAAAAATCAGCCCCAGCATTTT | TRBJ1-5 | TRBV19 | once | TRBD1
CASSYLIDRGDIQYF | TGTGCCAGCAGTTATTTAATCGACAGGGGCGACATTCAGTACTTC | TRBJ2-4 | TRBV6-2/TRBV6-3 | . | TRBD1
CASSIGLGGITEAFF | TGTGCCAGTAGTATTGGTTTAGGGGGAATTACTGAAGCTTTCTTT | TRBJ1-1 | TRBV19 | . | .
CASSLTGGWQETQYF | TGTGCCAGCAGCTTGACAGGGGGCTGGCAAGAGACCCAGTACTTC | TRBJ2-5 | TRBV5-4 | . | TRBD1
CASSYPPGQGKHGYTF | TGTGCCAGCAGCTATCCTCCGGGACAGGGTAAACATGGCTACACCTTC | TRBJ1-2 | TRBV5-4 | . | TRBD1
CASSSPGGPNTGELFF | TGTGCCAGTAGTTCCCCGGGGGGTCCGAACACCGGGGAGCTGTTTTTT | TRBJ2-2 | TRBV19 | . | TRBD2
CASSPRFTGGEETQYF | TGCGCCAGCAGCCCTAGATTTACAGGGGGCGAGGAGACCCAGTACTTC | TRBJ2-5 | TRBV5-1 | . | TRBD1
CASSFLRYNEQFF | TGTGCCAGCAGTTTCCTCAGGTACAATGAGCAGTTCTTC | TRBJ2-1 | TRBV28 | once | .
CAWGRTLGGQETQYF | TGTGCCTGGGGAAGGACTCTGGGGGGGCAAGAGACCCAGTACTTC | TRBJ2-5 | TRBV30 | . | TRBD2
CASSLVSGFPDRGYTF | TGCGCCAGCAGCTTGGTTTCAGGTTTCCCAGATAGGGGCTACACCTTC | TRBJ1-2 | TRBV5-1 | once | .
CASSQGRVGQPQHF | TGCGCCAGCAGCCAAGGGAGGGTGGGTCAGCCCCAGCATTTT | TRBJ1-5 | TRBV4-1 | few | .
CASSLASVQETQYF | TGTGCCAGCAGCTTGGCTAGCGTTCAAGAGACCCAGTACTTC | TRBJ2-5 | TRBV7-9 | . | .
CASSQAPGTGGAQGGYTF | TGTGCCAGCAGCCAAGCCCCCGGGACAGGGGGCGCCCAGGGTGGCTACACCTTC | TRBJ1-2 | TRBV3-1/TRBV3-2 | . | TRBD1
CASSVDGTGATEQFF | TGTGCCAGCAGCGTAGATGGGACAGGGGCTACTGAGCAGTTCTTC | TRBJ2-1 | TRBV9 | . | TRBD1
CASSPIARVDQPQHF | TGTGCCAGCTCACCTATCGCCAGGGTGGATCAGCCCCAGCATTTT | TRBJ1-5 | TRBV18 | . | .
CASSQDFSPDTQYF | TGCGCCAGCAGCCAAGATTTTAGCCCGGATACGCAGTATTTT | TRBJ2-3 | TRBV4-1 | . | .
CASSTVDQPQHF | TGTGCCAGCAGCACAGTAGATCAGCCCCAGCATTTT | TRBJ1-5 | TRBV12-3/TRBV12-4 | . | .
CASSRRGGFGYTF | TGTGCCAGCAGCCGGCGAGGGGGCTTTGGCTACACCTTC | TRBJ1-2 | TRBV7-8 | . | TRBD1
CAWSTILLTSTEAFF | TGTGCCTGGAGTACTATCCTCTTAACATCCACTGAAGCTTTCTTT | TRBJ1-1 | TRBV30 | . | .
CASSSGVRSGELFF | TGTGCCAGCAGCTCAGGGGTTCGGTCCGGGGAGCTGTTTTTT | TRBJ2-2 | TRBV7-8 | . | .
CASSLREGVTDTQYF | TGTGCCAGCAGCTTACGGGAAGGCGTTACAGATACGCAGTATTTT | TRBJ2-3 | TRBV7-2 | . | .
CATSDLRVAGGREQFF | TGTGCCACCAGTGATTTGAGGGTAGCGGGAGGACGCGAGCAGTTCTTC | TRBJ2-1 | TRBV24-1 | once | TRBD2
CASSPQDRVNQPQHF | TGTGCCAGCAGCCCCCAGGACAGGGTAAATCAGCCCCAGCATTTT | TRBJ1-5 | TRBV6-2/TRBV6-3 | . | TRBD1
CASSWGDRGRVGYTF | TGTGCCAGCAGCTGGGGGGACAGGGGGCGCGTTGGCTACACCTTC | TRBJ1-2 | TRBV5-5 | . | TRBD1
CASSQSRTGVYGYTF | TGTGCCAGCAGCCAATCACGGACGGGGGTCTATGGCTACACCTTC | TRBJ1-2 | TRBV3-1/TRBV3-2 | . | .
CASSFAGMSEAFF | TGTGCCAGCAGTTTCGCCGGTATGTCTGAAGCTTTCTTT | TRBJ1-1 | TRBV6-5 | once | .